These 10 T cell receptor beta chains share one sample of origin, sequenced in a study of blood T cell repertoires in COVID-19. The protocol was immunoSEQ multiplex PCR, while the TCRdb copy is restricted to in-frame clones and leaves out a portion. This table holds hundreds of thousands of clones, about four fifths found once. The sequenced sample consisted of peripheral blood. These receptors originate from a man older than 75 with acute or convalescent COVID-19.

The rearrangement joins TRBV10-3 to TRBJ1-5; TRBD1 agrees at 7 bases. The CDR3 contains 15 residues. Per the germline V gene, CDR1 is ENHRY and CDR2 is SYGVKD. Trimming at V came to 0 bases and at J to 9 bases, leaving 8 bases not matched to a gene. The chain's CDR3 is CAISESQGDPWPQHF. The CDR3 DNA reads as TGTGCCATCAGTGAGTCGCAGGGGGACCCGTGGCCCCAGCATTTT.

The chain has TRBV5-4 and TRBJ1-1, with a possible D match to TRBD1 (6 bases). From germline, CDR1 is SGHNT and CDR2 YYREEE (reference sequence). This CDR3 has 14 amino acids. Trimming stripped 4 bases from V and 1 base from J, with 11 bases between. This chain's CDR3 is CASSARQANTEAFF. CDR3 nucleotides: TGTGCCAGCAGCGCCAGACAGGCGAACACTGAAGCTTTCTTT.

This chain links TRBV6-6 with TRBJ1-1; TRBD1 matches 9 bases. This CDR3 spans 13 amino acids. Losses at the gene ends were 6 bases for V and 10 bases for J; bases not matched to a gene: 9. The germline gives CDR1 MNHNY, CDR2 SVGAGI (reference sequence). The CDR3 sequence: CASRSTGGTVAFF. CDR3 sequence (DNA): TGTGCCAGCAGGTCTACAGGGGGCACAGTAGCTTTCTTT.

This clone was recorded once. The rearrangement links TRBV6-5 to TRBJ1-1; tentatively, D is TRBD1 (6 bases). V lost 5 bases to trimming and J lost 5 bases, with 12 bases between them. Looked up from germline, CDR1 is MNHEY and CDR2 is SVGAGI. The CDR3 extends over 13 amino acids. The CDR3 region is CASSRDQGTEAFF. CDR3 nucleotides: TGTGCCAGCAGTCGGGACCAGGGGACTGAAGCTTTCTTT.

The chain employs TRBV5-1 and TRBJ1-2; D perhaps matches TRBD1 (6 bases). This CDR3 is built from 15 residues. Germline values: CDR1 SGHRS, CDR2 YFSETQ. V was trimmed by 4 bases and J by 4 bases, leaving 17 bases between them. CDR3 nucleotide sequence: TGCGCCAGCAGCCCGGCAGGGGCAGTTGGCTATGGCTACACCTTC. Its protein product is CASSPAGAVGYGYTF.

The CDR3 bases are TGTGCCAGCAGTTTCTCAGGGGCGAGGTACGAGCAGTACTTC. Its protein is CASSFSGARYEQYF. The V and J genes are TRBV28 and TRBJ2-7; D perhaps matches TRBD1 (6 bases). This CDR3 contains 14 residues. Trimming left V 3 bases short and J 4 bases short, with 13 bases between. Germline V lookup: CDR1 MDHEN, CDR2 SYDVKM.

The chain has TRBV27 and TRBJ2-1; 8 bases line up with TRBD2. Germline CDR1 MNHEY, CDR2 SMNVEV (reference sequence). With 5 bases clipped from V and 6 bases from J, the junction kept 15 bases outside the gene matches. The CDR3 covers 17 residues. The CDR3 DNA reads as TGTGCCAGCAGTCCGCTGGGGAGGCTAGCGGGTAGCAATGAGCAGTTCTTC. Its protein product is CASSPLGRLAGSNEQFF.

CDR3 DNA sequence: TGTGCCAGCACCTCTCCGTGGGGGGTTTCCTTGAACACTGAAGCTTTCTTT. This translates into CASTSPWGVSLNTEAFF. V gene TRBV28 combines with J gene TRBJ1-1, with a weak D call TRBD1 (5 bases). Per the germline V gene, CDR1 is MDHEN and CDR2 is SYDVKM. Trimming took 7 bases from V and 0 from J, leaving 21 bases between them. The length of the CDR3 is 17 residues.

V and J are TRBV28 and TRBJ1-2; 9 positions match TRBD1. Trimming removed 4 bases from V and 8 bases from J; junction bases left unmatched: 14. CDR3 length: 16 amino acids. Per germline, CDR1 MDHEN and CDR2 SYDVKM. The CDR3 DNA reads TGTGCCAGCAGTTCGGGACAGGGAACGAAGATAAGAGGCTACACCTTC. This sequence encodes CASSSGQGTKIRGYTF.

The gene calls are TRBV6-5 and TRBJ2-7; D is uncertain. Per the germline V gene, CDR1 is MNHEY and CDR2 is SVGAGI. This CDR3 region has 14 residues. V lost 11 bases and J 0 bases, leaving 17 bases between the germline ends. The CDR3 coding sequence is TGTGCCTCCTCGGCGGCGGTTAGCTCCTACGAGCAGTACTTC. Its protein is CASSAAVSSYEQYF.